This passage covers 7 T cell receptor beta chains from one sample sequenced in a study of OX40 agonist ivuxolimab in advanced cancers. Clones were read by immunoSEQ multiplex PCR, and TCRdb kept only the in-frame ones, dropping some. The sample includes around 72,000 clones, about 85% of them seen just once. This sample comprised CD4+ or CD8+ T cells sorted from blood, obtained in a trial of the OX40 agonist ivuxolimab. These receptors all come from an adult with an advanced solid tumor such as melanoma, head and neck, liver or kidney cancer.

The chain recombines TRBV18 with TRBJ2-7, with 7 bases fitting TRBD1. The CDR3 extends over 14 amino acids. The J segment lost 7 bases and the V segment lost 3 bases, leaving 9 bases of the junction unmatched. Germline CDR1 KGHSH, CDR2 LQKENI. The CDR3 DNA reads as TGTGCCAGCTCACCGCTACAGGGGTTGGGGGAGCAGTACTTC. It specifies CASSPLQGLGEQYF.

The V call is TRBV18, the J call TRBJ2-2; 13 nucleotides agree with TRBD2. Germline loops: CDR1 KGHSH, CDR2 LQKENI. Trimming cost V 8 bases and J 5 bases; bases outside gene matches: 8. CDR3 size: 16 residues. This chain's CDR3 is CASPRTSGRGTGELFF. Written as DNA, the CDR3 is TGTGCCAGCCCCAGGACTAGCGGGAGAGGAACCGGGGAGCTGTTTTTT.

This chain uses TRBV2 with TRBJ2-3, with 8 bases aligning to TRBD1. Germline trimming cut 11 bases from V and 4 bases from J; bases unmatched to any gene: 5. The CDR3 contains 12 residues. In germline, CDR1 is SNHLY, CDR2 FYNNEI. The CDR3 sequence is CAGDRGADTQYF. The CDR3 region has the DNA TGTGCCGGAGACAGGGGAGCAGATACGCAGTATTTT.

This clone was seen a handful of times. The CDR3 bases are TGTGCCAGCAGTGTCGAGCGGGGGGACAATGAGCAGTTCTTC. Translation: CASSVERGDNEQFF. The chain is built from TRBV6-1 and TRBJ2-1, with TRBD2 matching over 9 bases. The CDR3 has 14 residues. V trimming: 4 bases; J trimming: 5 bases; junction bases outside the gene matches: 3. The germline V gene encodes CDR1 MNHNS and CDR2 SASEGT.

As DNA, the CDR3 is TGTGCCACCCGGGCAGATTATAATTCACCCCTCCACTTT. Translating it yields CATRADYNSPLHF. The chain combines TRBV5-4 with TRBJ1-6; D not certain. This CDR3 has 13 residues. With 9 bases removed from V and 4 bases from J, the gap between germline ends came to 11 bases. The germline V gene encodes CDR1 SGHNT and CDR2 YYREEE (reference sequence). Using reference TRBV5-4 and TRBJ1-6 for the parts outside the CDR3, the full variable domain is ETGVTQSPTHLIKTRGQQVTLRCSSQSGHNTVSWYQQALGQGPQFIFQYYREEENGRGNFPPRFSGLQFPNYSSELNVNALELDDSALYLCATRADYNSPLHFGNGTRLTVT.

The CDR3 reads CASSTGLIQETQYF. As DNA, the CDR3 is TGTGCCAGCAGCACCGGACTAATCCAAGAGACCCAGTACTTC. This sequence joins TRBV6-1 and TRBJ2-5; weak D call: TRBD2 (6 bases). Trimming cost V 6 bases and J 1 base, with 12 bases left between them. Germline values: CDR1 MNHNS, CDR2 SASEGT. The CDR3 has 14 amino acids.

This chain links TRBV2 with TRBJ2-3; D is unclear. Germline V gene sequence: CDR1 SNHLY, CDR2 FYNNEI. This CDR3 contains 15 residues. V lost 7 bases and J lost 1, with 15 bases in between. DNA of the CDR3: TGTGCCAGCACTAGACCTCGGCGCCGCACAGATACGCAGTATTTT. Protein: CASTRPRRRTDTQYF.